The next 29 T cell receptor beta chains were all read from a single sample in a study of naive and memory T cell subsets. Both TRBC1 and TRBC2 were covered by a beta constant-region primer of two equimolar oligonucleotides. Four rounds of PCR amplified the ligated cDNA using nested alpha and beta constant-region primers plus SP2. A single record per CDR3 protein comes from TCRdb applying MiXCR to the UMI-ligation and nested PCR reads. The data contain over 100,000 distinct CDR3 sequences, 36% of them singletons. Sequenced sample: central memory CD4+ T cells from blood. The receptors shown here come from a human donor in good health.

This clonotype has only a few counts. This chain connects TRBV20-1 to TRBJ2-2; D uncertain. The germline V gene encodes CDR1 DFQATT and CDR2 SNEGSKA (reference sequence). CDR3 length equals 16 residues. V lost 0 bases to trimming and J lost 9 bases, with 20 bases between them. In DNA form, the CDR3 reads TGCAGTGCTAGAGATTTGAGAGACCGAATGTCGCGGGAGCTGTTTTTT. Encoded protein: CSARDLRDRMSRELFF.

V usage is TRBV5-1 and J usage is TRBJ2-3; TRBD1 is a possible D gene (6 bases). Trimming stripped 0 bases from V and 2 bases from J, with 7 bases between. Germline V CDR1 and CDR2: SGHRS, YFSETQ. This CDR3 spans 14 amino acids. This CDR3 reads CASSLGDNTDTQYF. In nucleotides, the CDR3 is TGCGCCAGCAGCTTGGGGGACAACACAGATACGCAGTATTTT.

A few counts support this clonotype. This chain connects TRBV10-1 to TRBJ2-2, with 12 bases that match TRBD2. J was trimmed by 2 bases and V by 3 bases; bases with no gene match: 10. CDR3 length: 19 amino acids. Germline V gene data show CDR1 as WNHNN and CDR2 as SYGVQD (reference sequence). The CDR3 nucleotides are TGCGCCAGCAGTGACCTAGCCGGACTAGCGGGAACCAACACCGGGGAGCTGTTTTTT. It translates to CASSDLAGLAGTNTGELFF.

This clonotype has only a few counts. The chain employs TRBV7-9 and TRBJ1-5; D is ambiguous. Germline CDR1 reads SEHNR; CDR2 reads FQNEAQ (reference sequence). V was clipped by 5 bases and J by 7 bases, with 9 bases between them. This CDR3 comprises 12 residues. CDR3 in amino acids: CASSVSGQPQHF. In DNA, the CDR3 is TGTGCCAGCAGCGTTAGCGGCCAGCCCCAGCATTTT.

The gene calls are TRBV14 and TRBJ2-1; TRBD2 matches 11 bases. Germline V gives CDR1 SGHDN, CDR2 FVKESK. Trimming removed 0 bases from V and 2 bases from J; junction bases left unmatched: 24. The CDR3 loop spans 24 amino acids. CDR3 in DNA: TGTGCCAGCAGCCAAGATATGGCTTTTGTGGGACTAGCGGCAGGAACTGCCCCCTACAATGAGCAGTTCTTC. Its translation: CASSQDMAFVGLAAGTAPYNEQFF.

The sample holds many counts of this clonotype. The chain links TRBV20-1 to TRBJ2-1, with 10 bases lining up with TRBD2. The germline gives CDR1 DFQATT, CDR2 SNEGSKA (reference sequence). The CDR3 contains 15 residues. With 3 bases clipped from V and 2 bases from J, the junction kept 4 bases outside the gene matches. The CDR3 nucleotides read TGCAGTGCTAGGGGACTAGCGAGTACCTACAATGAGCAGTTCTTC. It codes for CSARGLASTYNEQFF.

J is TRBJ2-1 and V is TRBV11-3; 7 bases are a match to TRBD2. V shed 5 bases and J 0 bases; nucleotides not matched to a gene: 4. Germline V gene lookup returns CDR1 SGHNT and CDR2 YENEEA. The length of the CDR3 is 15 residues. CDR3 residues: CASSQLASSYNEQFF. In DNA, the CDR3 is TGTGCCAGCAGCCAACTAGCGAGCTCCTACAATGAGCAGTTCTTC.

The chain couples TRBV12-3 or TRBV12-4 to TRBJ2-7; TRBD1 agrees at 8 bases. V was pared by 5 bases and J by 6 bases, with 9 bases of the junction left unmatched. The CDR3 loop spans 14 amino acids. CDR3 sequence reads: CASSPGQGWSEQYF. The CDR3 nucleotides read TGTGCCAGCAGTCCAGGACAGGGATGGTCCGAGCAGTACTTC.

This clonotype came up once. The V and J genes are TRBV20-1 and TRBJ2-6, with 7 bases lining up with TRBD2. The junction had 4 bases not matched to a gene; V was cut back by 6 bases and J by 2 bases. This CDR3 has 14 amino acids. Germline loops: CDR1 DFQATT, CDR2 SNEGSKA (reference sequence). In DNA form, the CDR3 reads TGCAGTGCCCAAGCGGGGACTGGGGCCAACGTCCTGACTTTC. It translates to CSAQAGTGANVLTF.

The genes are TRBV6-6 and TRBJ1-5, with TRBD1 matching over 9 bases. The CDR3 length is 15 residues. The germline CDR1 and CDR2 sequences are MNHNY and SVGAGI (reference sequence). V lost 5 bases to trimming and J lost 1 base; unmatched junction nucleotides: 3. Written as DNA, the CDR3 is TGTGCCAGCAGTCCGGGACAGGGAAGCAATCAGCCCCAGCATTTT. It codes for CASSPGQGSNQPQHF.

V gene TRBV28 combines with J gene TRBJ2-4; no clear D gene. The germline V gene encodes CDR1 MDHEN and CDR2 SYDVKM. The CDR3 loop spans 14 amino acids. Trimming took off 3 bases at V and 4 bases at J, with 10 bases between the two ends. As DNA, the CDR3 is TGTGCCAGCAGTTTCTGGGCAGAAAAAAACATTCAGTACTTC. Amino acids: CASSFWAEKNIQYF.

This sequence joins TRBV29-1 and TRBJ2-6; no clear D gene. The ends were cut back, 4 bases at V and 4 bases at J, with 8 bases in the middle. Germline V lookup: CDR1 SQVTM, CDR2 ANQGSEA. The CDR3 is 13 residues long. The CDR3, as DNA: TGCAGCGTTGCTGGACCCGGGGCCAACGTCCTGACTTTC. It is translated as CSVAGPGANVLTF.

The chain has TRBV2 and TRBJ2-4; no definite D call. With 8 bases removed from V and 4 bases from J, the gap between germline ends came to 24 bases. The CDR3 is 17 residues long. Germline V lookup: CDR1 SNHLY, CDR2 FYNNEI. The CDR3 sequence: CASAKTIAQSAKNIQYF. As DNA, the CDR3 is TGTGCCAGCGCTAAAACCATCGCACAGAGTGCAAAAAACATTCAGTACTTC.

V and J are TRBV30 and TRBJ2-2; 8 nucleotides line up with TRBD2. The CDR3 runs 18 residues. The germline CDR1 and CDR2 sequences are GTSNPN and SVGIG (reference sequence). Germline trimming cut 0 bases from V and 2 bases from J; bases unmatched to any gene: 11. CDR3 sequence (DNA): TGTGCCTGGAGTGTTCTTTCCGCGCGGACTAGCAACACCGGGGAGCTGTTTTTT. Protein product: CAWSVLSARTSNTGELFF.

The rearrangement joins TRBV29-1 to TRBJ2-7, with 9 bases matching TRBD1. Germline CDR1 is SQVTM and CDR2 is ANQGSEA. Trimming took 7 bases from V and 1 from J; bases not matched to a gene: 8. This CDR3 spans 14 amino acids. The CDR3 is CSARKGQGSYEQYF. The CDR3 region has the DNA TGCAGCGCAAGAAAGGGACAGGGATCCTACGAGCAGTACTTC.

In this sample, this clonotype turned up a few times. The V gene is TRBV29-1, the J gene TRBJ2-3; 9 bases agree with TRBD2. The CDR3 has 19 amino acids. V was clipped by 5 bases and J by 6 bases; unmatched bases: 24. Germline V gene sequence: CDR1 SQVTM, CDR2 ANQGSEA. CDR3 DNA: TGCAGCGTTCCTTTATCTTATCGCGGTCGCGGGAGGGCCGGGGATACGCAGTATTTT. This sequence encodes CSVPLSYRGRGRAGDTQYF.

The chain combines TRBV7-2 with TRBJ2-7; weak D call: TRBD1 (5 bases). The CDR3 runs 14 residues. Trimming stripped 3 bases from V and 5 bases from J, with 14 bases between. CDR1 is SGHTA, CDR2 FQGNSA, per germline. CDR3 residues: CASSLTVRGDEQYF. Here the CDR3 DNA reads TGTGCCAGCAGCTTGACAGTTCGTGGGGACGAGCAGTACTTC.

About this clonotype itself: Germline is not matched at one junction end, which may reflect a read error. The rearrangement links TRBV18 to TRBJ2-3; possibly TRBD1 for D (5 bases). The germline gives CDR1 KGHSH, CDR2 LQKENI. The CDR3 consists of 13 residues. The CDR3 here is CVSTVQGYDTQYF. For the CDR3, the DNA is TGTGTCAGCACCGTCCAGGGCTACGATACGCAGTATTTT.

The chain links TRBV7-9 to TRBJ1-2; the D is unclear. Germline V gives CDR1 SEHNR, CDR2 FQNEAQ (reference sequence). Trimming took 4 bases from V and 0 from J, leaving 12 bases between them. There are 15 residues in the CDR3. Here the CDR3 DNA reads TGTGCCAGCAGCTCTAGTGGAGTAGCTAACTATGGCTACACCTTC. It codes for CASSSSGVANYGYTF. The entire variable domain, with the rest obtained from reference TRBV7-9 and TRBJ1-2, is as follows: DTGVSQNPRHKITKRGQNVTFRCDPISEHNRLYWYRQTLGQGPEFLTYFQNEAQLEKSRLLSDRFSAERPKGSFSTLEIQRTEQGDSAMYLCASSSSGVANYGYTFGSGTRLTVV.

The chain employs TRBV7-8 and TRBJ2-7, with unresolved D. This CDR3 is 14 amino acids long. V lost 5 bases to trimming and J lost 3 bases, with 14 bases between them. The germline gives CDR1 SGHVS, CDR2 FQNEAQ. The CDR3 coding sequence is TGTGCCAGCAGCCCGAGGACCGTACTCTACGAGCAGTACTTC. Amino acid sequence: CASSPRTVLYEQYF.

J is TRBJ2-5 and V is TRBV7-8; possible D gene TRBD2, 6 bases. Deletions cut 5 bases from V and 4 bases from J, with 23 bases between. There are 17 residues in the CDR3. Germline-derived CDR1 and CDR2 are SGHVS and FQNEAQ. The CDR3 nucleotides read TGTGCCAGCAGCCCCCTAACCCCGGGACTCTCAGGAGAGACCCAGTACTTC. Its translation: CASSPLTPGLSGETQYF.

The sample holds a few counts of this clonotype. This CDR3 is CASSSSGTSGRPEQYF. CDR3 in DNA: TGTGCCAGCAGTTCATCCGGGACTAGCGGGAGACCTGAGCAGTACTTC. V and J are TRBV6-5 and TRBJ2-7; TRBD2 agrees at 14 bases. The CDR3 loop spans 16 amino acids. Germline V CDR1 and CDR2: MNHEY, SVGAGI. Trimming at V came to 4 bases and at J to 7 bases, leaving 9 bases not matched to a gene.

This clonotype was observed a few times. The junction shows a germline mismatch at one end, possibly a read error. The chain links TRBV18 to TRBJ1-1; D might be TRBD1 (6 bases). This CDR3 region has 14 residues. Germline assignment: CDR1 KGHSH and CDR2 LQKENI. CDR3 in amino acids: CASSPQGEVTRAFF. The CDR3 DNA is TGTGCCAGCTCTCCACAGGGAGAGGTAACGCGCGCTTTCTTT.

This clonotype was detected many times. The CDR3: CATTAGVVTEQYF. CDR3 bases: TGTGCCACCACAGCGGGAGTGGTTACCGAGCAGTACTTC. The chain carries TRBV19 and TRBJ2-7, with 8 bases identical to TRBD2. This CDR3 comprises 13 residues. Germline V gene sequence: CDR1 LNHDA, CDR2 SQIVND (reference sequence). Unmatched junction bases numbered 11, after V lost 10 bases and J lost 6 bases.

This clonotype was seen a handful of times. DNA for the CDR3: TGCAGCGTACAAGGGAGGGAGAACACAGATACGCAGTATTTT. Protein sequence: CSVQGRENTDTQYF. The V gene is TRBV29-1, the J gene TRBJ2-3; TRBD2 agrees at 7 bases. The V gene end was trimmed by 6 bases and the J gene end by 2 bases; junction bases not matched to a gene: 8. Germline V gene sequence: CDR1 SQVTM, CDR2 ANQGSEA. This CDR3 comprises 14 residues.

This clonotype was detected many times. The gene calls are TRBV6-5 and TRBJ2-5, with D unclear. Trimming shortened V by 6 bases and J by 3 bases, and 17 bases separated the two germline ends. CDR3 length: 15 amino acids. The germline CDR1 and CDR2 sequences are MNHEY and SVGAGI. The CDR3 bases are TGTGCCAGCAGCCCAAGAGGCAGGCCTGAAGAGACCCAGTACTTC. It codes for CASSPRGRPEETQYF.

V is TRBV28 and J is TRBJ1-1; 9 bases line up with TRBD1. In germline, CDR1 is MDHEN, CDR2 SYDVKM. The CDR3 runs 15 residues. Germline trimming cut 4 bases from V and 2 bases from J; bases unmatched to any gene: 5. Here the CDR3 DNA reads TGTGCCAGCAGTTCTACGGGACAGGGCAACACTGAAGCTTTCTTT. As protein: CASSSTGQGNTEAFF.

This clonotype came up a few times. The rearrangement links TRBV7-2 to TRBJ1-5; no reliable D call. Germline V gene lookup returns CDR1 SGHTA and CDR2 FQGNSA. The CDR3 has 16 amino acids. Trimming pared 2 bases from V and 3 bases from J, leaving 14 bases between. CDR3 sequence: CASSLLGGLLNQPQHF. CDR3 bases: TGTGCCAGCAGCTTACTAGGAGGGCTCCTCAATCAGCCCCAGCATTTT.

This clonotype appeared a few times. The chain links TRBV4-3 to TRBJ2-5; the D is unclear. Germline V CDR1 and CDR2: LGHNA, YSLEER. The CDR3 is made up of 15 amino acids. Trimming removed 0 bases at V and 2 bases at J, with 10 bases between. CDR3 in DNA: TGCGCCAGCAGCCAAGATGCGGCAGGACAAGAGACCCAGTACTTC. This codes for CASSQDAAGQETQYF.